The text below deals with one TCR beta chain. Its antigen has not been determined. This entry is derived from a study of cytomegalovirus exposure and HLA in healthy donors (dated by TCRdb to about 2017). Regarding the research as a whole: An earlier analysis of approximately 550 of the donors reported 250 to 300 Gb of sequence data and some 100 million unique TCR beta sequences from about 200 million T cells. An early release covering more than 500 HLA-typed donors comprised about 300 gigabases of sequencing data and approximately 85 million unique TCR sequences. Of the 300 to 500 genotyped donors, 65% to 90% were placed in the genetic ancestry cluster associated with self-reported Caucasian donors. The study aimed to test whether cataloging public T cell receptors could reveal signatures of past pathogen exposure. The study used immunosequencing to profile the T cell repertoires of 670 or so subjects and linked those repertoires to cytomegalovirus serostatus. Along with the approximately 700-subject first cohort, a separate validation cohort of over a hundred different subjects was used. The study combined high-throughput TCR immunosequencing, statistical association of individual TCRs with disease status, and machine learning to predict cytomegalovirus infection status. A later analysis re-examined previously published TCR beta repertoires from more than 550 donors and added high-resolution HLA genotyping to investigate patterns of TCR occurrence. In the later analysis, no new phenotypic data were used to find candidate immune exposures; instead, reliance was placed on TCR beta sequences and their occurrence across donors. In an earlier analysis of several hundred of the donors, high-throughput TCR beta sequencing was used to judge whether each TCR beta V gene segment behaved as functional or pseudogenic. Donor age, sex, ethnicity and CMV serostatus were compiled together with the repertoire data. Genome-wide SNP genotypes for about 60% of the 666 donors were used in a later genetic analysis, which treated that subset as a discovery cohort. Every repertoire in the discovery cohort had been generated on one and the same sequencing platform. Class I and class II HLA loci were covered by the typing at four-digit resolution. The number of typed donors differed by locus: about 620-630 for A, B, C, DRB1 and DQB1; some 500 for DQA1; 606 for DPA1; and 400 to 480 for DPB1. Four to six DR-DQ haplotypes were handled as single units for association and clustering, since linkage in the cohort was strong. Among roughly 400 genotyped donors of the cohort, an average of around 250,000 unique TCR beta nucleotide sequences was sequenced per donor, of which about 18% were non-productive.

The germline V gene yields SGHTA for CDR1 and FQGNSA for CDR2. Measured from the cysteine to the phenylalanine, the CDR3 is 15 residues long. The sequence is cut down to CDR3 DNA, 45 bases in frame from base 1. V loses 2 bases at its end and J loses 0 bases; junction bases beyond the gene matches: 3. Study-level results and caveats: While some public TCRs were present in many individuals, most TCR sequences turned up only very rarely across donors. In vitro tests confirmed that three of the cytomegalovirus-associated TCR beta chains recognize cytomegalovirus antigens. A later analysis found that HLA-associated TCR beta chains were more clonally expanded and had lower generation probabilities than equally common non-associated chains. According to a later analysis, parvovirus B19, influenza, CMV and Epstein-Barr virus appeared linked to several top co-occurrence clusters. In an earlier analysis of about 540 of the donors, most TCR beta V segments were observed in productive rearrangements about 87% or about 30% of the time, broadly matching IMGT annotations. Correlated functional status among segregating V segments might reflect linkage disequilibrium, but an unknown experimental factor could not be ruled out. It was suggested by the authors that the approach could potentially be generalized to other disease states and immunological phenotypes. In a later analysis, TCR association rates were found to vary across HLA loci, with the most associated TCRs seen for DRB1 alleles and the fewest for HLA-C alleles. Only TCR beta chains were sequenced in this cohort, and the absence of alpha or paired-chain data limited detectable features. When HLA alleles, especially DR and DQ, strongly co-occurred, attributing TCR associations to individual alleles was difficult. Most CMV-associated TCR beta chains appeared to be HLA-restricted in a later analysis, and the HLA associations seemed to be driven largely by CMV exposure. A later genetic analysis reported fewer N-insertions in productive TCRs among donors in an Asian-associated ancestry cluster than the roughly 650-donor mean. A further reported finding was that TCR beta sequences accurately predicted the HLA-A and HLA-B alleles for most subjects in the first cohort. At a false discovery rate of 0.05, a later analysis linked 16,000 or so TCR beta sequences to specific HLA alleles. A group of highly shared sequence variants was considered likely to be a technical artifact of the sequencing pipeline. Because HLA typing was unavailable for some donors at each locus, only the typed subset was used in association tests. Presence/absence analyses assumed roughly uniform sequencing depth across donors, an assumption that may not hold. Because counts were too low, about 18 rarely observed V segments, including chromosome 9 orphons, were excluded from the earlier analysis of about 500 of the donors. CMV serostatus was the only immune exposure information available for the cohort. The classifier was reported to diagnose cytomegalovirus status with high specificity and sensitivity in both the original cohort and the validation cohort. A total of fewer than 200 TCR beta chains were listed by the study as associated with cytomegalovirus. An association between a missense DCLRE1C variant and V-gene and J-gene trimming of TCR beta chains was found in a later genetic analysis and replicated in an independent cohort. Some IMGT-functional V segments, including TRBV6-2 and TRBV6-3, could not be told apart with the 87-base-pair reads, so those segments were excluded.

Library generation was performed with the immunoSEQ multiplex PCR assay. For the multiplex PCR, a mixture combining 60 forward primers for TCR Vbeta segments and 13 reverse primers for TCR Jbeta segments was used. The CDR3 region of rearranged TCR beta genes was amplified from genomic DNA by a multiplex PCR assay. The Illumina HiSeq System was used to sequence the amplified TCR beta libraries as 87-base-pair reads. The authors processed their data as follows. A later analysis counted about 80 million unique TCR beta chains across the 500 to 850 repertoires, and roughly 10 million of these chains were shared by at least two donors. Raw reads were error-corrected and collapsed into unique sequences by a nearest-neighbor algorithm in which closely related sequences were merged to remove PCR and sequencing errors. To assign V, D and J gene segments, CDR3 sequences were aligned to IMGT reference sequences. Each retained sequence needed at least a six-nucleotide match to both a V gene segment and a J gene segment. Rearrangements were classified as productive when the CDR3 lacked stop codons and remained in frame with V and J, and all other rearrangements were classified as non-productive. CDR3 was defined according to IMGT convention as the region running from the second conserved V-encoded cysteine to the conserved J-encoded phenylalanine. The earlier analysis of a few hundred of the donors excluded any sequence lacking an unambiguous match to a single V gene segment. An earlier analysis of 587 of the donors called V segments functional above 56.7% productive rearrangements and segregating when the between-donor standard deviation exceeded 5%. A statistical classification framework was developed to diagnose cytomegalovirus status using the catalog of TCR beta chain sequences. V and J gene assignment, in a later analysis, came from comparing TCR nucleotide sequences with IMGT/GENE-DB human TR gene sequences. In a later analysis, CDR3 sequences and most-parsimonious VDJ recombination scenarios were assigned using the TCRdist pipeline. A later analysis defined each TCR beta chain by its CDR3 amino acid sequence plus V-gene family, and excluded reads lacking a unique V-gene family. A later analysis removed roughly 590 highly shared, low-generation-probability nucleotide sequences to deal with suspected cross-contamination and a sequencing artifact. A later analysis calculated a clonal expansion index for each public chain from normalized within-repertoire ranks of inferred template counts. In a later analysis, generation probabilities were computed with a VDJ recombination model fitted to out-of-frame rearrangements, and the resulting probabilities were checked against IGoR. A later analysis scored TCR-TCR, TCR-HLA and TCR-CMV co-occurrence with hypergeometric tests, applying a repertoire-size bias correction to TCR pairs. In a later analysis, false discovery rates were estimated by permuting HLA or CMV assignments 20 times. A later analysis grouped co-occurring TCRs with DBSCAN, adding TCRdist sequence similarity when clustering within HLA-allele-positive subsets. For co-occurrence clustering, repertoires with fewer than 30,000 or more than 120,000 public chains were excluded, along with several repertoires with anomalous nucleotide sharing. In TCRdb, the immuneACCESS table is reduced to in-frame sequences with V and J assigned. These tables do not hold every clone; where another copy was compared, an unresolved V gene accounts for under half, and the others remain unexplained. V and J calls and clone size come straight from that table; D and trimming were deduced from the DNA. This sample's table carries about 110,000 clones. The ten largest make up about 0.59% of the sample.

The cohort comprised 666 healthy bone marrow donors. All cohort members were sampled while nominally healthy, although unrecorded immune exposures were likely present. The donor was CMV seronegative and was included in the group of about 350 seronegative cohort members. Every donor gave a peripheral blood sample, and the peripheral blood mononuclear cells from that sample were used for TCR beta sequencing. The Qiagen DNeasy Blood Extraction Kit was used to extract genomic DNA from the blood cell samples. The V and J genes are TRBV7-2 and TRBJ2-5; TRBD2 matches 7 bases in the middle. The TCR originated in a man aged 45-65 years in good health and CMV-seronegative. Sequencing used PBMCs. The nucleotide sequence is given as TGTGCCAGCAGCTTACTGAGCGGGAACCAAGAGACCCAGTACTTC. This is translated as CASSLLSGNQETQYF.